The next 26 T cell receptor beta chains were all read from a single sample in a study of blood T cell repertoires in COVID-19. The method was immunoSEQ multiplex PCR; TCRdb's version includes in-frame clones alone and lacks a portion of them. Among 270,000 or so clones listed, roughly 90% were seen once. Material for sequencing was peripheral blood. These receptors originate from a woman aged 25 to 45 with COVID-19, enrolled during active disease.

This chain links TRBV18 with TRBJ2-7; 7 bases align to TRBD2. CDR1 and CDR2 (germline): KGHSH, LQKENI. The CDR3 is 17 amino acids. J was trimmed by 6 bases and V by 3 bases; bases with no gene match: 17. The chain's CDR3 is CASSPEQAGPTFREQYF. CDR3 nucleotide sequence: TGTGCCAGCTCACCGGAACAAGCGGGACCCACGTTTCGCGAGCAGTACTTC.

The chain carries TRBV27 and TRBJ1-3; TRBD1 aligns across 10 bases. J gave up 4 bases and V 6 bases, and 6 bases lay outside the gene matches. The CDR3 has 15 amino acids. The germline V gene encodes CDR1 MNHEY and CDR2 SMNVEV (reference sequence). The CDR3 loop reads CASSLDRGLGNTIYF. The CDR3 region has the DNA TGTGCCAGCAGCCTCGACAGGGGGCTGGGAAACACCATATATTTT.

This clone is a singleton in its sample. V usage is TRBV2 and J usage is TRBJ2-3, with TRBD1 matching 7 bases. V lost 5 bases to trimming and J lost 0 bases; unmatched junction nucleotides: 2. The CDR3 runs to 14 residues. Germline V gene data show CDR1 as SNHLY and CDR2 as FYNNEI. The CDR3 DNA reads TGTGCCAGCAGTCGACAGGGCAGCACAGATACGCAGTATTTT. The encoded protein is CASSRQGSTDTQYF.

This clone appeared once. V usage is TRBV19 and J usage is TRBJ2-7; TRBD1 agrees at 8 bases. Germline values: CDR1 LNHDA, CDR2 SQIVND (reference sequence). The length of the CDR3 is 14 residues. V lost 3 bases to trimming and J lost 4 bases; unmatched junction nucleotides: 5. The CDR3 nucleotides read TGTGCCAGTAGTATGAGTACAGGGGGATACGAGCAGTACTTC. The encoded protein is CASSMSTGGYEQYF.

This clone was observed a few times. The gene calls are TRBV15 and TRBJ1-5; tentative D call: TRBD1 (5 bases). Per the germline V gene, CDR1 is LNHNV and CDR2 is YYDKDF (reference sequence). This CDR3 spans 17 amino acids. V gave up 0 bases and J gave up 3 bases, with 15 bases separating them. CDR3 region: CATSRDRAGKYNQPQHF. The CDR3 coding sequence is TGTGCCACCAGCAGAGATCGAGCAGGGAAGTACAATCAGCCCCAGCATTTT.

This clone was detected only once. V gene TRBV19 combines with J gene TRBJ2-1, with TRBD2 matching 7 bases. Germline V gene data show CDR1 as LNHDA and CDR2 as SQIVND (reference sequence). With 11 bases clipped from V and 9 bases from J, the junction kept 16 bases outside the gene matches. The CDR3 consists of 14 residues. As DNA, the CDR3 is TGTGCCTCCACCGGGGGGACCTACATGGGTGAGCAGTTCTTC. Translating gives CASTGGTYMGEQFF.

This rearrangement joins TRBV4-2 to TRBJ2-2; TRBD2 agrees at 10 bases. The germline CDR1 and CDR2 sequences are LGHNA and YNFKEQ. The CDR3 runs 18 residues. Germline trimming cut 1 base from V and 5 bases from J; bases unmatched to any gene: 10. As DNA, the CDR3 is TGTGCCAGCAGCCAAGTTCGAAGCGGGGGGGCCTGGACCGGGGAGCTGTTTTTT. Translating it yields CASSQVRSGGAWTGELFF.

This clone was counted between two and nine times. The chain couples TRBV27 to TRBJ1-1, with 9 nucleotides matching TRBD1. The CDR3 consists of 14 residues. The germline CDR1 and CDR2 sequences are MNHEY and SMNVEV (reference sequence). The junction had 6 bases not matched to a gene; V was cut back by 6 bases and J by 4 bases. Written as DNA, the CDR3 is TGTGCCAGCAGGACGGGACAGGGTGGCACTGAAGCTTTCTTT. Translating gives CASRTGQGGTEAFF.

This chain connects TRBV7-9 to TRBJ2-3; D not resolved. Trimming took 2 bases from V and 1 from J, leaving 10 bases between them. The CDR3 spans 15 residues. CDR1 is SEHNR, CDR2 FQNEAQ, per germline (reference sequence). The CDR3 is CASSLIVGGTDTQYF. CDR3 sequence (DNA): TGTGCCAGCAGCTTAATAGTCGGAGGCACAGATACGCAGTATTTT.

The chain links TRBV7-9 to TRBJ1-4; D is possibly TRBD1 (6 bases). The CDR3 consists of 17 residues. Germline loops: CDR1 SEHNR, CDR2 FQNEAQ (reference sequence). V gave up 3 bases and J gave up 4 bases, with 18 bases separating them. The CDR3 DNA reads TGTGCCAGCAGCTTGGACAGACAAACCGTGATTAATGAAAAACTGTTTTTT. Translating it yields CASSLDRQTVINEKLFF.

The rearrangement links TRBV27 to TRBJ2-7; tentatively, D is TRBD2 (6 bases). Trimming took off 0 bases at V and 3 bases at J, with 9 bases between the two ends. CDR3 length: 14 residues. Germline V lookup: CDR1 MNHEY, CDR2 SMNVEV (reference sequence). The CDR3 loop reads CASSLSASDYEQYF. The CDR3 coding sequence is TGTGCCAGCAGTTTATCGGCTAGCGACTACGAGCAGTACTTC.

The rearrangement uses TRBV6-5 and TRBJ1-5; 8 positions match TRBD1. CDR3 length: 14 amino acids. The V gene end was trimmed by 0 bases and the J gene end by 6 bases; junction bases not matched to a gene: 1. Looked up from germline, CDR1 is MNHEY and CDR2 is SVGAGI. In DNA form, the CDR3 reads TGTGCCAGCAGTTACTCGACAGGGGCTCAGCCCCAGCATTTT. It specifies CASSYSTGAQPQHF.

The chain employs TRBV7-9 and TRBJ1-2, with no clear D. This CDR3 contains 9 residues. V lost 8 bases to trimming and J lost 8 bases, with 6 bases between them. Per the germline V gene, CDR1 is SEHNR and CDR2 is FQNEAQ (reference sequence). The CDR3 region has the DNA TGTGCCAGCGGAGAGGGCTACACCTTC. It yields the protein CASGEGYTF.

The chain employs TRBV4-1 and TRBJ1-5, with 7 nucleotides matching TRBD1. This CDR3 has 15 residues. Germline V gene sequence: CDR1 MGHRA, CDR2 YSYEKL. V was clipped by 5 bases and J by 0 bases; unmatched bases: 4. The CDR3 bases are TGCGCCAGCAGCTGGGACAGCTATAGCAATCAGCCCCAGCATTTT. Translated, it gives CASSWDSYSNQPQHF.

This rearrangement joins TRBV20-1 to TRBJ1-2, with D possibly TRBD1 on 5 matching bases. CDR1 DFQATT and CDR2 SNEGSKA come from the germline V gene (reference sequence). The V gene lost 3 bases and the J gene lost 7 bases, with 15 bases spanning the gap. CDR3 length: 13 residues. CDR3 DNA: TGCAGTGCTAGTCCCCCAGGGTTAGGTGGCTACACCTTC. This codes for CSASPPGLGGYTF.

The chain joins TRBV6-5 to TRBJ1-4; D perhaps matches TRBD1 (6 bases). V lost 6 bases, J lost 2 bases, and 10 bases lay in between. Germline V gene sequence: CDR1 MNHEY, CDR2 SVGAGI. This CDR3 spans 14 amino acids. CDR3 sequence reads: CASRNRGTNEKLFF. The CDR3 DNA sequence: TGTGCCAGCAGAAATAGGGGGACTAATGAAAAACTGTTTTTT.

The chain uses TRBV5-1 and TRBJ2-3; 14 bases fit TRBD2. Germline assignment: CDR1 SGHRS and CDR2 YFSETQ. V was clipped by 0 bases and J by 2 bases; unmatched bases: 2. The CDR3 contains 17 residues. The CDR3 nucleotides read TGCGCCAGCAGCTTGGGACTAGCGGGGGGGCCCACAGATACGCAGTATTTT. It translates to CASSLGLAGGPTDTQYF. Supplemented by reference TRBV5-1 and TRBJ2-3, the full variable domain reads KAGVTQTPRYLIKTRGQQVTLSCSPISGHRSVSWYQQTPGQGLQFLFEYFSETQRNKGNFPGRFSGRQFSNSRSEMNVSTLELGDSALYLCASSLGLAGGPTDTQYFGPGTRLTVL.

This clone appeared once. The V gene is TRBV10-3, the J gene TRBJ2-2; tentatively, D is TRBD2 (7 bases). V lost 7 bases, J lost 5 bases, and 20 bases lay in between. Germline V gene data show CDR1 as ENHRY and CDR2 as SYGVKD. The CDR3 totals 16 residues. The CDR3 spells CAITPGGRAATGELFF. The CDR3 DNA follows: TGTGCCATCACCCCGGGGGGCAGGGCCGCGACCGGGGAGCTGTTTTTT.

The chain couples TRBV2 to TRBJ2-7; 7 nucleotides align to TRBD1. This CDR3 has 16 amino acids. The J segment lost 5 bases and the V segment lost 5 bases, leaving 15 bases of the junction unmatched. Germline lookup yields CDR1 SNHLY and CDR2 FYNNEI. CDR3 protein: CASSRIPPTGSNEQYF. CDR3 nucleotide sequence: TGTGCCAGCAGTCGAATTCCTCCGACAGGGAGCAACGAGCAGTACTTC. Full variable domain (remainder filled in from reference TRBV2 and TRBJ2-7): EPEVTQTPSHQVTQMGQEVILRCVPISNHLYFYWYRQILGQKVEFLVSFYNNEISEKSEIFDDQFSVERPDGSNFTLKIRSTKLEDSAMYFCASSRIPPTGSNEQYFGPGTRLTVT.

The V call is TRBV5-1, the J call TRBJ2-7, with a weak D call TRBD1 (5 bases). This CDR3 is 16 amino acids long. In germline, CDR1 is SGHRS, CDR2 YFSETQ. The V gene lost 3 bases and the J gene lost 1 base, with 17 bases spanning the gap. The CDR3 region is CASSYRTYTTSYEQYF. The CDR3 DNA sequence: TGCGCCAGCAGCTACAGGACGTACACTACTTCCTACGAGCAGTACTTC.

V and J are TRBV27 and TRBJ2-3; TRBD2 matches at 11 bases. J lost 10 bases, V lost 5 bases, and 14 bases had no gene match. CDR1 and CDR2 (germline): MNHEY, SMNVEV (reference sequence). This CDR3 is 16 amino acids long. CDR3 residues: CASSRQRLAGSGAQYF. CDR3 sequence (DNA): TGTGCCAGCAGTCGCCAAAGACTAGCGGGGTCCGGGGCGCAGTATTTT.

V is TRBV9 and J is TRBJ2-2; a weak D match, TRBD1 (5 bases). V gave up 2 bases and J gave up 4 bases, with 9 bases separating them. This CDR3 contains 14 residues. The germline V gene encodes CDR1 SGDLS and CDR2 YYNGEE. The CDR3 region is CASSVDRFTGELFF. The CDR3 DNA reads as TGTGCCAGCAGCGTCGACAGATTCACCGGGGAGCTGTTTTTT.

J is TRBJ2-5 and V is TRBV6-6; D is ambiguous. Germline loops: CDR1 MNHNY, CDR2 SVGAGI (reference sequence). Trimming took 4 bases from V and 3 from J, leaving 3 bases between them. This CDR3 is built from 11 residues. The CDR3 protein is CASSFKETQYF. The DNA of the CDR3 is TGTGCCAGCAGTTTTAAAGAGACCCAGTACTTC.

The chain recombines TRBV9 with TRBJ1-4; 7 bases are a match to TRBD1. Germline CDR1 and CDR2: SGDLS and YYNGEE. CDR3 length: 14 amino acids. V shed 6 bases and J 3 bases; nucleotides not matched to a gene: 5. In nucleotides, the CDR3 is TGTGCCAGCAACTCAGGGGGGTCTAATGAAAAACTGTTTTTT. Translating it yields CASNSGGSNEKLFF.

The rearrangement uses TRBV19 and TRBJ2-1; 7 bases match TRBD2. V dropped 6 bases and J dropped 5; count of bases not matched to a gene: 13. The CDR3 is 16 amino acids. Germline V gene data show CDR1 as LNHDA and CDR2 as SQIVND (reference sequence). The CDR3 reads CASRTPWSGADNEQFF. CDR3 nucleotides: TGTGCCAGTAGGACCCCCTGGAGCGGGGCTGACAATGAGCAGTTCTTC.

The CDR3 region is CASSYWPVDGYTF. The CDR3 DNA reads TGTGCCAGCAGTTACTGGCCAGTTGATGGCTACACCTTC. J is TRBJ1-2 and V is TRBV6-5, with D unresolved. V was clipped by 1 base and J by 6 bases, with 9 bases between them. There are 13 residues in the CDR3. CDR1 and CDR2 from the germline V gene are MNHEY and SVGAGI.